Following are 20 T cell receptor beta chains from one sample sequenced in a study of blood T cells in healthy people across ages. The use of a sample-barcoded 5' primer and a J-beta primer mix characterized a second PCR of roughly 7 to 11 cycles. TCRdb itself ran the 5' RACE reads through MiXCR, one entry per CDR3 protein. The table has about 580,000 distinct CDR3 sequences, 45% to 55% seen once. The sequencing input was blood. The receptors here all came from an elderly man in good health.

The CDR3 spells CSARKSGENIQYF. In nucleotides, the CDR3 is TGCAGTGCTAGAAAAAGTGGGGAAAACATTCAGTACTTC. The chain combines TRBV20-1 with TRBJ2-4; D unresolved. This CDR3 has 13 residues. V was pared by 2 bases and J by 5 bases, with 10 bases between. Per the germline V gene, CDR1 is DFQATT and CDR2 is SNEGSKA (reference sequence).

The chain is built from TRBV7-8 and TRBJ2-3, with D hard to call. The CDR3 loop spans 12 amino acids. V was shortened by 4 bases and J by 5 bases, with 7 bases between the two germline ends. Germline CDR1 is SGHVS and CDR2 is FQNEAQ. Here the CDR3 DNA reads TGTGCCAGCAGCTGGAATAAAGATACGCAGTATTTT. Encoded protein: CASSWNKDTQYF.

The chain combines TRBV20-1 with TRBJ2-7; D is unclear. The CDR3 length is 13 residues. Germline V gene sequence: CDR1 DFQATT, CDR2 SNEGSKA (reference sequence). V shed 7 bases and J shed 3 bases, with 16 bases lying between them. Here the CDR3 DNA reads TGCAGTGTCCTCGTCCCCAGAGTCTACGAGCAGTACTTC. Protein sequence: CSVLVPRVYEQYF.

This clonotype has only a few counts. J is TRBJ2-3 and V is TRBV7-2; TRBD1 matches at 9 bases. V was pared by 1 base and J by 8 bases, with 4 bases of the junction left unmatched. The CDR3 consists of 14 residues. CDR1 SGHTA and CDR2 FQGNSA come from the germline V gene. The CDR3 region is CASSLGQGQGTQYF. Written as DNA, the CDR3 is TGTGCCAGCAGCTTAGGGCAGGGACAGGGTACGCAGTATTTT.

This clonotype turned up a few times. The chain uses TRBV30 and TRBJ2-5; 13 bases match TRBD2. The CDR3 totals 15 residues. CDR1 and CDR2 (germline): GTSNPN, SVGIG (reference sequence). V shed 0 bases, J shed 5 bases, and the junction held 3 bases outside the gene matches. This chain's CDR3 is CAWSVGLAGVETQYF. CDR3 in DNA: TGTGCCTGGAGTGTAGGACTAGCGGGGGTGGAGACCCAGTACTTC.

In its sample, this clonotype was seen a few times. The chain has TRBV24-1 and TRBJ1-2; D is uncertain. There are 13 residues in the CDR3. V gave up 3 bases and J gave up 8 bases, with 12 bases separating them. The germline CDR1 and CDR2 sequences are KGHDR and SFDVKD. CDR3 sequence (DNA): TGTGCCACCAGTGATAACCGGGAGGGAGGCTACACCTTC. This sequence encodes CATSDNREGGYTF.

This sequence joins TRBV7-3 and TRBJ2-1; 11 positions agree with TRBD2. J gave up 6 bases and V 0 bases, and 4 bases lay outside the gene matches. CDR3 size: 16 residues. CDR1 and CDR2 (germline): SGHTA, FQGTGA. This CDR3 is CASSLTLGTSGNEQFF. CDR3 DNA sequence: TGTGCCAGCAGCTTAACGTTAGGGACTAGCGGCAATGAGCAGTTCTTC.

This clonotype was seen only a few times. J is TRBJ2-5 and V is TRBV2; tentative D call: TRBD2 (6 bases). With 8 bases removed from V and 2 bases from J, the gap between germline ends came to 12 bases. The CDR3 loop spans 13 amino acids. Germline-derived CDR1 and CDR2 are SNHLY and FYNNEI. Here the CDR3 DNA reads TGTGCCAGCCGCCGGGGACTTCAAGAGACCCAGTACTTC. Amino acid sequence: CASRRGLQETQYF.

This clonotype showed up just a few times. The V and J genes are TRBV4-3 and TRBJ2-3; D possibly uses TRBD1 or TRBD2 (5 bases each). In germline, CDR1 is LGHNA, CDR2 YSLEER. Trimming stripped 0 bases from V and 8 bases from J, with 15 bases between. The CDR3 consists of 15 residues. CDR3 DNA: TGCGCCAGCAGCCAAGAGATCGGGGCGCAGGGTACGCAGTATTTT. This translates into CASSQEIGAQGTQYF.

The V call is TRBV15, the J call TRBJ1-2, with D possibly being TRBD1 (5 bases). Germline V gene sequence: CDR1 LNHNV, CDR2 YYDKDF (reference sequence). CDR3 size: 15 residues. V gave up 0 bases and J gave up 3 bases, with 11 bases separating them. CDR3 sequence reads: CATSRDRGQDYGYTF. The CDR3 DNA follows: TGTGCCACCAGCAGAGATCGGGGCCAGGACTATGGCTACACCTTC. Full variable domain (remainder filled in from reference TRBV15 and TRBJ1-2): DAMVIQNPRYQVTQFGKPVTLSCSQTLNHNVMYWYQQKSSQAPKLLFHYYDKDFNNEADTPDNFQSRRPNTSFCFLDIRSPGLGDTAMYLCATSRDRGQDYGYTFGSGTRLTVV.

This clonotype was recorded only once. The chain recombines TRBV20-1 with TRBJ1-2; D might be TRBD1 (5 bases). The CDR3 contains 15 residues. The V end lost 0 bases, the J end lost 4 bases, and 15 bases lay between the germline ends. Germline V CDR1 and CDR2: DFQATT, SNEGSKA (reference sequence). The CDR3 here is CSARELSDNGYGYTF. CDR3 nucleotide sequence: TGCAGTGCTAGAGAGTTATCGGACAATGGCTATGGCTACACCTTC.

This clonotype was picked up a small number of times. The V and J genes are TRBV7-3 and TRBJ2-1; 9 bases match TRBD1. CDR1 SGHTA and CDR2 FQGTGA come from the germline V gene. CDR3 length equals 18 residues. J lost 10 bases, V lost 3 bases, and 19 bases had no gene match. For the CDR3, the DNA is TGTGCCAGCAGCTTTACGGGGGGAACTGACAGGGGGAAGGACGAGCAGTTCTTC. Protein sequence: CASSFTGGTDRGKDEQFF.

CDR3 sequence: CASSPVRVYEQYF. The CDR3 nucleotides are TGTGCCAGCAGCCCCGTGAGAGTCTATGAGCAGTACTTC. This chain connects TRBV7-2 to TRBJ2-7; no clear D gene. V lost 5 bases and J lost 7, with 15 bases in between. Germline V gene lookup returns CDR1 SGHTA and CDR2 FQGNSA. The CDR3 consists of 13 residues.

The chain has TRBV5-5 and TRBJ2-5, with 7 bases that match TRBD1. The better agreement between TRBJ2-7 and the DNA end casts doubt on the J call. The CDR3 has 15 residues. Germline CDR1 reads SGHKS; CDR2 reads YYEKEE (reference sequence). For the CDR3, the DNA is TGTGCCAGCAGCTTGGGCCAGACAGGGTGGTACGAGCAGTACTTC. Translation gives CASSLGQTGWYEQYF.

This clonotype was detected a few times. The V and J genes are TRBV24-1 and TRBJ1-2, with a weak D call TRBD1 (6 bases). CDR3 length: 14 residues. Germline-derived CDR1 and CDR2 are KGHDR and SFDVKD. With 6 bases removed from V and 4 bases from J, the gap between germline ends came to 14 bases. This chain's CDR3 is CATSSTGTVYGYTF. The CDR3, as DNA: TGTGCCACCAGTTCGACAGGAACCGTCTATGGCTACACCTTC.

The chain carries TRBV7-3 and TRBJ2-3; D is ambiguous. Germline CDR1 and CDR2: SGHTA and FQGTGA. CDR3 length equals 13 residues. Trimming left V 2 bases short and J 2 bases short, with 5 bases between. In DNA form, the CDR3 reads TGTGCCAGCAGCTTATCTATCACAGATACGCAGTATTTT. Protein sequence: CASSLSITDTQYF.

The rearrangement links TRBV11-1 to TRBJ2-5, with D unresolved. V was trimmed by 1 base and J by 5 bases, leaving 20 bases between them. Germline assignment: CDR1 SGHAT and CDR2 FQDESV (reference sequence). This CDR3 contains 17 residues. The CDR3 loop reads CASSLDLFDAPLETQYF. For the CDR3, the DNA is TGTGCCAGCAGCTTAGACTTATTCGACGCTCCCCTGGAGACCCAGTACTTC.

The chain carries TRBV7-2 and TRBJ2-7; 8 bases are a match to TRBD1. After removal of 1 base from V and 0 bases from J, the junction contained 2 bases not matched to a gene. Per the germline V gene, CDR1 is SGHTA and CDR2 is FQGNSA. The CDR3 totals 15 residues. The CDR3 DNA reads as TGTGCCAGCAGCTTAGGACAGGGGCGCTCCTACGAGCAGTACTTC. This encodes CASSLGQGRSYEQYF.

This chain links TRBV7-9 with TRBJ1-2, with TRBD1 matching over 9 bases. The CDR3 contains 16 residues. V was clipped by 5 bases and J by 6 bases; unmatched bases: 13. Germline values: CDR1 SEHNR, CDR2 FQNEAQ (reference sequence). The CDR3 nucleotides are TGTGCCAGCAGCATACTCCTGGGACAGGGCGCTGATGGCTACACCTTC. It specifies CASSILLGQGADGYTF.

This clonotype was seen a few times. The chain combines TRBV12-3 or TRBV12-4 with TRBJ2-7, with D uncertain. The length of the CDR3 is 13 residues. V shed 4 bases and J shed 4 bases, with 11 bases lying between them. In nucleotides, the CDR3 is TGTGCCAGCAGTTCCAAATCTTCTTACGAGCAGTACTTC. Translation: CASSSKSSYEQYF.